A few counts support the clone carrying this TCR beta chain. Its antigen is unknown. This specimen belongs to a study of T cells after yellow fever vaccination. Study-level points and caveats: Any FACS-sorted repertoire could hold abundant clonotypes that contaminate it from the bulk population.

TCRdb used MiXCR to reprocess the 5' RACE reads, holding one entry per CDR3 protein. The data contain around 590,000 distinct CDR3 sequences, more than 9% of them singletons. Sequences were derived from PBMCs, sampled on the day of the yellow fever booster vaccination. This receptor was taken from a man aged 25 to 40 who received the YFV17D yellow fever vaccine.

CDR3 residues: CASSQVLGKLFF. In DNA form, the CDR3 reads TGTGCCAGCAGCCAAGTATTGGGAAAACTGTTTTTT. The chain couples TRBV14 to TRBJ1-4; D remains unclear. Germline V lookup: CDR1 SGHDN, CDR2 FVKESK. The CDR3 loop spans 12 amino acids. V was pared by 1 base and J by 10 bases, with 7 bases between.